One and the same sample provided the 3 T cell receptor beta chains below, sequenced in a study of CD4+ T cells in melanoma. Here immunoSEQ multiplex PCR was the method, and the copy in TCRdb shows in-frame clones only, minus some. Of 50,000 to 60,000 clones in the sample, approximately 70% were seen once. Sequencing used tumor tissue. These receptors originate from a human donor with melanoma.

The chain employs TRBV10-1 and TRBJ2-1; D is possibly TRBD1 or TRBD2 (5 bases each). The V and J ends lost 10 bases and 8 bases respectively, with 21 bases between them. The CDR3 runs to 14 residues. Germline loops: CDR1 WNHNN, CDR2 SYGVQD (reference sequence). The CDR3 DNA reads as TGCGCCACGCAACCGGGACCTTTTGGGGATGAGCAGTTCTTC. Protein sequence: CATQPGPFGDEQFF.

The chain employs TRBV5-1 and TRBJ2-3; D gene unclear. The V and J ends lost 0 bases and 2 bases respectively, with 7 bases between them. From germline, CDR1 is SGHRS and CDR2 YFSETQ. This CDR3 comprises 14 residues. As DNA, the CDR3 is TGCGCCAGCAGCTTGGGGCTAATCACAGATACGCAGTATTTT. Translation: CASSLGLITDTQYF.

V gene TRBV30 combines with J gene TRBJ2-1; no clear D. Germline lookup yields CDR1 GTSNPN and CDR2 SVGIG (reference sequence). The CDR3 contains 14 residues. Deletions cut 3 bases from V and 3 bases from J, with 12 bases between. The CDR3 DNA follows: TGTGCCTGGAGGGACGGCCTGGGCTACAATGAGCAGTTCTTC. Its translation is CAWRDGLGYNEQFF.